The 4 T cell receptor beta chains reported below all come from one sample, sequenced in a study of blood T cells in healthy people across ages (dated by TCRdb to 2013 to 2016). The library relied on 5' RACE. For sequencing, an Illumina HiSeq 2500 was employed. The second PCR ran for roughly 7 to 11 cycles and used a J-beta primer mix along with a sample-barcoded 5' primer. The public sequencing data were trimmed at Q25 with fastp and processed into clonotypes with MiXCR by TCRdb, which kept only in-frame beta chains. Rows matching on CDR3 protein sequence are summarized as one entry with the most common DNA and genes. For this sample the table gives 500,000 to 700,000 distinct CDR3 sequences, of which 25% to 35% were detected only once. The top ten hold roughly 14% of the sample. The specimen was blood. The receptors originated from a woman over 75 in good health.

This clonotype has ten or more counts. The chain joins TRBV19 to TRBJ2-7, with D possibly matching TRBD1 (6 bases). The better agreement between TRBJ2-4 and the DNA end casts doubt on the J call. The germline V gene encodes CDR1 LNHDA and CDR2 SQIVND (reference sequence). The CDR3 is made up of 13 amino acids. The CDR3 sequence: CASRSGQRDIQYF. Written as DNA, the CDR3 is TGTGCCAGTAGATCCGGACAGCGAGACATTCAGTACTTC.

This clonotype has just a few counts. The chain combines TRBV9 with TRBJ2-7, with 7 nucleotides matching TRBD1. This CDR3 is built from 15 residues. The V segment lost 0 bases and the J segment 3 bases; nucleotides outside the gene matches: 6. The germline V gene has CDR1 SGDLS and CDR2 YYNGEE. CDR3 sequence: CASSVAWTGDYEQYF. CDR3 nucleotide sequence: TGTGCCAGCAGCGTAGCATGGACAGGTGACTACGAGCAGTACTTC.

The rearrangement links TRBV20-1 to TRBJ1-2; 10 bases agree with TRBD1. The CDR3 spans 15 residues. Per the germline V gene, CDR1 is DFQATT and CDR2 is SNEGSKA (reference sequence). Trimming at V came to 3 bases and at J to 7 bases, leaving 11 bases not matched to a gene. The CDR3 DNA reads as TGCAGTGCTAGGGGTATTGGACAGGGGGTTGGTGGCTACACCTTC. Amino acid sequence: CSARGIGQGVGGYTF.

This clonotype appeared a few times. Since a much larger clone is just one base distant, this may be a read error. The chain uses TRBV20-1 and TRBJ2-7; D is perhaps TRBD1 or TRBD2 (7 bases each). Germline V gene data show CDR1 as DFQATT and CDR2 as SNEGSKA (reference sequence). V dropped 6 bases and J dropped 4 bases, with 16 bases sitting between them. This CDR3 comprises 13 residues. The CDR3 loop is CSARGGRKYEQYF. The CDR3 DNA reads TGCAGTGCCAGGGGGGGCCGCAAATACGAGCAGTACTTC.